The 26 T cell receptor beta chains below were found in one sample sequenced in a study of blood T cell repertoires in COVID-19. Using immunoSEQ multiplex PCR, the repertoire was profiled, and TCRdb retains in-frame clones only, with some absent. This sample has roughly 410,000 clones, with over 75% found just once. Input material: peripheral blood. These receptors were obtained from a woman aged 35 to 49 with COVID-19, enrolled during active disease.

V gene TRBV27 combines with J gene TRBJ1-1; D call uncertain. Per the germline V gene, CDR1 is MNHEY and CDR2 is SMNVEV (reference sequence). This CDR3 is 16 amino acids long. V was pared by 5 bases and J by 1 base, with 17 bases between. The CDR3 region is CASSPPPVAANTEAFF. In DNA form, the CDR3 reads TGTGCCAGCAGTCCACCCCCGGTGGCGGCGAACACTGAAGCTTTCTTT.

This clone was seen only a few times. The chain joins TRBV29-1 to TRBJ1-2; 9 bases agree with TRBD1. Trimming took 1 base from V and 8 from J; bases not matched to a gene: 8. The germline V gene encodes CDR1 SQVTM and CDR2 ANQGSEA. This CDR3 comprises 14 residues. As DNA, the CDR3 is TGCAGCGTTGAAGCGGAGGACAGGGGACAAGGCTACACCTTC. Translating it yields CSVEAEDRGQGYTF.

This sequence joins TRBV28 and TRBJ1-2; 12 positions agree with TRBD1. After removal of 8 bases from V and 6 bases from J, the junction contained 4 bases not matched to a gene. The germline V gene has CDR1 MDHEN and CDR2 SYDVKM. This CDR3 is 13 amino acids long. The chain's CDR3 is CASQGQGADGYTF. For the CDR3, the DNA is TGTGCCAGCCAGGGACAGGGGGCCGATGGCTACACCTTC.

The chain carries TRBV14 and TRBJ1-1, with a weak D call TRBD1 (6 bases). The CDR3 contains 12 residues. V lost 7 bases and J lost 4, with 10 bases in between. CDR1 is SGHDN, CDR2 FVKESK, per germline. As DNA, the CDR3 is TGTGCCAGCACCCGGGGGGCCACTGAAGCTTTCTTT. Amino acid sequence: CASTRGATEAFF.

The chain recombines TRBV28 with TRBJ2-2, with D perhaps matching TRBD1 (6 bases). Germline CDR1 is MDHEN and CDR2 is SYDVKM. The germline V and J ends were trimmed by 5 bases and 1 base, with 14 bases remaining between them. The CDR3 spans 16 residues. The CDR3 is CASSPDGQLNTGELFF. CDR3 in DNA: TGTGCCAGCAGTCCTGACGGACAGCTGAACACCGGGGAGCTGTTTTTT. Full variable domain (outside the CDR3, taken from reference TRBV28 and TRBJ2-2): DVKVTQSSRYLVKRTGEKVFLECVQDMDHENMFWYRQDPGLGLRLIYFSYDVKMKEKGDIPEGYSVSREKKERFSLILESASTNQTSMYLCASSPDGQLNTGELFFGEGSRLTVL.

The rearrangement links TRBV30 to TRBJ2-1, with 10 bases that match TRBD2. V gave up 2 bases and J gave up 10 bases; unmatched junction bases: 5. CDR1 GTSNPN and CDR2 SVGIG come from the germline V gene (reference sequence). The CDR3 sequence is 13 residues long. CDR3 in DNA: TGTGCCTGGAGTAGCGGGAGGGCCTCCGAGCAGTTCTTC. This codes for CAWSSGRASEQFF. Filled out from reference TRBV30 and TRBJ2-1, the complete variable domain reads SQTIHQWPATLVQPVGSPLSLECTVEGTSNPNLYWYRQAAGRGLQLLFYSVGIGQISSEVPQNLSASRPQDRQFILSSKKLLLSDSGFYLCAWSSGRASEQFFGPGTRLTVL.

The count of this clone is one. The sample carries other DNA sequences with the same CDR3. The rearrangement joins TRBV12-3 or TRBV12-4 to TRBJ1-2; perhaps TRBD1 as D (6 bases). V shed 2 bases and J shed 4 bases, with 8 bases lying between them. The CDR3 is made up of 13 amino acids. In DNA form, the CDR3 reads TGTGCCAGCAGTTTACAGGGGATCTATGGCTACACCTTC. Encoded protein: CASSLQGIYGYTF.

J is TRBJ2-2 and V is TRBV18; TRBD1 matches at 9 bases. Germline values: CDR1 KGHSH, CDR2 LQKENI. The junction had 5 bases not matched to a gene; V was cut back by 2 bases and J by 4 bases. The CDR3 sequence is 16 residues long. CDR3 protein: CASSPVGQGTTGELFF. CDR3 nucleotide sequence: TGTGCCAGCTCACCAGTGGGACAGGGAACCACCGGGGAGCTGTTTTTT.

V usage is TRBV19 and J usage is TRBJ1-2; the match to TRBD1 covers 8 bases. Germline loops: CDR1 LNHDA, CDR2 SQIVND (reference sequence). The CDR3 contains 14 residues. V shed 3 bases and J 5 bases; nucleotides not matched to a gene: 5. CDR3 amino acids: CASSMTGAGYGYTF. The CDR3 DNA reads TGTGCCAGTAGTATGACAGGGGCCGGTTATGGCTACACCTTC. The full variable domain, rest sourced from reference TRBV19 and TRBJ1-2, is DGGITQSPKYLFRKEGQNVTLSCEQNLNHDAMYWYRQDPGQGLRLIYYSQIVNDFQKGDIAEGYSVSREKKESFPLTVTSAQKNPTAFYLCASSMTGAGYGYTFGSGTRLTVV.

This clone was observed a few times. This chain connects TRBV15 to TRBJ2-1, with 10 bases fitting TRBD2. CDR1 and CDR2 (germline): LNHNV, YYDKDF (reference sequence). With V trimmed by 2 bases and J by 6 bases, 7 bases remained unmatched. The length of the CDR3 is 16 residues. Written as DNA, the CDR3 is TGTGCCACCAGCAGACTAGCGGGAGTGATAGGCAATGAGCAGTTCTTC. Translating gives CATSRLAGVIGNEQFF.

The chain employs TRBV5-1 and TRBJ1-1; a possible D gene is TRBD1 (6 bases). Trimming removed 3 bases at V and 1 base at J, with 10 bases between. The germline V gene encodes CDR1 SGHRS and CDR2 YFSETQ. The CDR3 length is 14 residues. For the CDR3, the DNA is TGCGCCAGCAGCTACAGGGACGCGAACACTGAAGCTTTCTTT. It translates to CASSYRDANTEAFF.

The rearrangement uses TRBV2 and TRBJ2-2; possibly TRBD1 for D (5 bases). Trimming stripped 5 bases from V and 13 bases from J, with 11 bases between. The CDR3 runs 11 residues. Germline loops: CDR1 SNHLY, CDR2 FYNNEI. CDR3 in amino acids: CASSSATVLFF. CDR3 in DNA: TGTGCCAGCAGTTCCGCGACAGTGCTGTTTTTT.

V usage is TRBV9 and J usage is TRBJ2-1; TRBD2 matches 10 bases. V was clipped by 0 bases and J by 6 bases; unmatched bases: 3. This CDR3 contains 15 residues. Germline V gene data show CDR1 as SGDLS and CDR2 as YYNGEE. The CDR3 protein is CASSVGASGGNEQFF. CDR3 bases: TGTGCCAGCAGCGTAGGGGCTAGCGGGGGCAATGAGCAGTTCTTC.

The chain uses TRBV5-5 and TRBJ1-2; the D gene is possibly TRBD1 (5 bases). V lost 4 bases and J lost 1, with 26 bases in between. Germline CDR1 SGHKS, CDR2 YYEKEE (reference sequence). The CDR3 is 19 residues long. The CDR3: CASSPGYVAGTGNNYGYTF. The DNA of the CDR3 is TGTGCCAGCAGCCCGGGGTACGTGGCGGGGACTGGAAATAACTATGGCTACACCTTC.

This chain uses TRBV12-5 with TRBJ1-2, with TRBD1 identical over 11 bases. The germline gives CDR1 LGHNT, CDR2 FRNRAP. Trimming cost V 6 bases and J 2 bases; bases outside gene matches: 11. This CDR3 spans 17 amino acids. In DNA form, the CDR3 reads TGTGCTAGTGGCCGCAGGACAGGGGGCGAGGAGAACTATGGCTACACCTTC. Its protein is CASGRRTGGEENYGYTF. The full variable domain, with the rest looked up from reference TRBV12-5 and TRBJ1-2, is DARVTQTPRHKVTEMGQEVTMRCQPILGHNTVFWYRQTMMQGLELLAYFRNRAPLDDSGMPKDRFSAEMPDATLATLKIQPSEPRDSAVYFCASGRRTGGEENYGYTFGSGTRLTVV.

The chain carries TRBV27 and TRBJ1-1; weak D call: TRBD1 (5 bases). The ends were cut back, 5 bases at V and 4 bases at J, with 14 bases in the middle. The CDR3 sequence is 14 residues long. CDR1 is MNHEY, CDR2 SMNVEV, per germline (reference sequence). CDR3 residues: CASSPRSGITEAFF. The CDR3 DNA is TGTGCCAGCAGTCCGCGATCAGGGATCACTGAAGCTTTCTTT.

The chain joins TRBV28 to TRBJ1-2, with unresolved D. There are 14 residues in the CDR3. The germline V gene has CDR1 MDHEN and CDR2 SYDVKM. The ends were cut back, 4 bases at V and 13 bases at J, with 22 bases in the middle. This CDR3 is CASSSTRAGGRVTF. In DNA form, the CDR3 reads TGTGCCAGCAGTTCCACCCGGGCTGGAGGGAGGGTCACCTTC.

This clone was seen a single time. The chain has TRBV28 and TRBJ1-1, with D tentatively TRBD1 (6 bases). Germline CDR1 MDHEN, CDR2 SYDVKM. Between the trimmed V and J ends, which lost 7 bases and 0 bases, there was a span of 24 bases. The CDR3 has 18 amino acids. The CDR3 loop reads CASKAPLGRGTLNTEAFF. CDR3 bases: TGTGCCAGCAAGGCCCCTCTTGGCAGGGGTACCCTGAACACTGAAGCTTTCTTT.

The chain uses TRBV6-5 and TRBJ2-5; 9 bases align to TRBD1. Germline loops: CDR1 MNHEY, CDR2 SVGAGI. Trimming at V came to 1 base and at J to 6 bases, leaving 3 bases not matched to a gene. CDR3 length: 14 residues. The CDR3 DNA sequence: TGTGCCAGCAGTTACTTCGGACAGGGGAAGACCCAGTACTTC. It translates to CASSYFGQGKTQYF.

The rearrangement links TRBV11-2 to TRBJ2-5; 9 bases align to TRBD1. CDR1 SGHAT and CDR2 FQNNGV come from the germline V gene. V lost 5 bases, J lost 4 bases, and 8 bases stayed unmatched. The CDR3 is made up of 15 amino acids. CDR3 amino acids: CASSILRGQGETQYF. The CDR3 DNA reads TGTGCCAGCAGCATCTTAAGGGGACAGGGAGAGACCCAGTACTTC.

V is TRBV5-1 and J is TRBJ1-4; D possibly corresponds to TRBD1 (6 bases). This CDR3 has 16 residues. The V gene's germline CDR1 is SGHRS and CDR2 YFSETQ. The V end was cut by 0 bases, the J end by 6 bases, with 15 bases between. In DNA form, the CDR3 reads TGCGCCAGCAGCTTGGGGGAACAGGGTAGGGATGAAAAACTGTTTTTT. It translates to CASSLGEQGRDEKLFF.

This chain connects TRBV5-1 to TRBJ1-6; TRBD1 agrees at 9 bases. V shed 0 bases and J 9 bases; nucleotides not matched to a gene: 4. The CDR3 has 15 residues. In germline, CDR1 is SGHRS, CDR2 YFSETQ. CDR3 in amino acids: CASSLGTGESSPLHF. For the CDR3, the DNA is TGCGCCAGCAGCTTGGGGACAGGGGAGTCTTCACCCCTCCACTTT.

As DNA, the CDR3 is TGCAGCGTTGAAGATGGGAGGCGCAGAAACGAGCAGTACTTC. This codes for CSVEDGRRRNEQYF. The chain joins TRBV29-1 to TRBJ2-7; maybe TRBD2 (6 bases). V was shortened by 0 bases and J by 5 bases, with 14 bases between the two germline ends. Germline CDR1 is SQVTM and CDR2 is ANQGSEA. This CDR3 has 14 residues.

The chain recombines TRBV5-5 with TRBJ2-1, with a tentative D call TRBD1 (6 bases). The CDR3 is 13 amino acids. Trimming pared 4 bases from V and 9 bases from J, leaving 14 bases between. Germline loops: CDR1 SGHKS, CDR2 YYEKEE (reference sequence). The CDR3 nucleotides read TGTGCCAGCAGCCCCCGGACAGCCTTTGAGCAGTTCTTC. This gives the protein CASSPRTAFEQFF.

The rearrangement joins TRBV7-8 to TRBJ1-6; TRBD1 matches 7 bases. The CDR3 covers 15 residues. J gave up 6 bases and V 4 bases, and 6 bases lay outside the gene matches. CDR1 is SGHVS, CDR2 FQNEAQ, per germline. CDR3 bases: TGTGCCAGCAGCTCGCTGCCAGGGGGTAATTCACCCCTCCACTTT. Protein product: CASSSLPGGNSPLHF.

V and J are TRBV19 and TRBJ2-2; 14 bases fit TRBD2. Germline-derived CDR1 and CDR2 are LNHDA and SQIVND (reference sequence). V trimming: 3 bases; J trimming: 6 bases; junction bases outside the gene matches: 3. CDR3 length equals 16 residues. The DNA for the CDR3 is TGTGCCAGTAGTATGGGACTAGCGGGAGACTCCGGGGAGCTGTTTTTT. It yields the protein CASSMGLAGDSGELFF.